The 3 T cell receptor beta chains below come from one sample, sequenced in a study of graft-versus-host responses after intestinal transplantation. Clones were read by immunoSEQ multiplex PCR, and TCRdb kept only the in-frame ones, dropping some. The sample lists some 93,000 clones; 91% were seen once. No antigen has been assigned to these receptors. The sample here was unstimulated CD8+ T cells sorted from spleen or lymph node cells, taken before intestinal transplant. The receptors come from a human donor who received an intestinal transplant.

The chain couples TRBV4-2 to TRBJ2-7, with 7 bases lining up with TRBD2. Germline loops: CDR1 LGHNA, CDR2 YNFKEQ. The V gene end was trimmed by 3 bases and the J gene end by 1 base; junction bases not matched to a gene: 6. CDR3 length: 15 amino acids. The chain's CDR3 is CASSHLSGGSYEQYF. The DNA for the CDR3 is TGTGCCAGCAGCCATTTGTCCGGGGGGTCCTACGAGCAGTACTTC.

This clone was seen only once. V gene TRBV2 combines with J gene TRBJ1-1; a weak D match, TRBD1 (5 bases). The CDR3 covers 15 residues. Trimming took off 4 bases at V and 3 bases at J, with 15 bases between the two ends. Germline CDR1 reads SNHLY; CDR2 reads FYNNEI. CDR3 DNA sequence: TGTGCCAGCAGTGGAACTGCAGGGATGGACACTGAAGCTTTCTTT. This sequence encodes CASSGTAGMDTEAFF.

V gene TRBV6-5 combines with J gene TRBJ1-1, with D possibly matching TRBD1 (6 bases). The CDR3 is 13 amino acids. In germline, CDR1 is MNHEY, CDR2 SVGAGI. Trimming cost V 2 bases and J 3 bases, with 7 bases left between them. This CDR3 is CASSYAGDTEAFF. CDR3 in DNA: TGTGCCAGCAGTTACGCAGGGGACACTGAAGCTTTCTTT.